This T cell receptor (beta chain) was obtained from a study of cytomegalovirus exposure and HLA in healthy donors. With respect to this clone: Antigen specificity is unknown.

Germline loops: CDR1 SGHRS, CDR2 YFSETQ. The CDR3 is 14 residues long. The V gene lost 0 bases and the J gene lost 0 bases, with 4 bases spanning the gap. Libraries were prepared by immunoSEQ multiplex PCR; TCRdb keeps only in-frame clonotypes and omits some of them. The table records under 100,000 clones, approximately 81% of them present only once. Study results and limitations: Three CMV-associated chains proved CMV antigen-specific in vitro. Accounts indicate the classifier identified cytomegalovirus status with strong specificity and sensitivity.

The sample comprised PBMCs. This receptor was identified in a woman between 18 and 30 years old in good health and CMV-seropositive. The rearrangement joins TRBV5-1 to TRBJ2-1; no firm D call. The CDR3 bases are TGCGCCAGCAGCTTGGAGAGCTCCTACAATGAGCAGTTCTTC. Residues: CASSLESSYNEQFF.